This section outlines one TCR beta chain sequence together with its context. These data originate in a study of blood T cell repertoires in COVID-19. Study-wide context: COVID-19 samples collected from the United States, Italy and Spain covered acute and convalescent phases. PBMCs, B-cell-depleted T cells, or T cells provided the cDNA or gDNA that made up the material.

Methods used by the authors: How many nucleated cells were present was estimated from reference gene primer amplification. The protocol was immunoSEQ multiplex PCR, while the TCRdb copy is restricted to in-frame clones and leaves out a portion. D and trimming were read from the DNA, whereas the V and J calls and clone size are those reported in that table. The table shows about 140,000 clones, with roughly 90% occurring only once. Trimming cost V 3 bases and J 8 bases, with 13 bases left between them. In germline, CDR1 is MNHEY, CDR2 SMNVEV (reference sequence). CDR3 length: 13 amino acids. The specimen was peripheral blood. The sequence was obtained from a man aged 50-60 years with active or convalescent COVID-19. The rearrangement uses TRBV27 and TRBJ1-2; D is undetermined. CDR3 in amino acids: CASSFTGVGGYTF. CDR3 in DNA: TGTGCCAGCAGTTTTACCGGGGTTGGGGGCTACACCTTC.